This T cell receptor (beta chain) was observed in a study of T cell repertoires in ileal Crohn's disease. Notes on this clone: Its antigen is undetermined.

V lost 3 bases to trimming and J lost 0 bases, with 10 bases between them. The CDR3 runs 15 residues. Germline CDR1 and CDR2: SNHLY and FYNNEI. The data were produced by immunoSEQ multiplex PCR, yet TCRdb's version contains in-frame clones alone and is incomplete. The table has fewer than 20,000 clones, 50% to 75% seen once. Broader study findings: Compared with CD4 T cells, sorted CD8 cells carried more expanded clones. All patients with clonality above 26.8% had endoscopic recurrence. Active smokers at surgery had more clonal expansions than non-smokers.

The sequenced sample consisted of ileal tissue. The chain combines TRBV2 with TRBJ2-3; TRBD1 is a possible D gene (6 bases). This sequence originates from an adult with Crohn's disease. The CDR3 DNA is TGTGCCAGCAGTGATCTCCAGGGGAGCACAGATACGCAGTATTTT. Translated, it gives CASSDLQGSTDTQYF.